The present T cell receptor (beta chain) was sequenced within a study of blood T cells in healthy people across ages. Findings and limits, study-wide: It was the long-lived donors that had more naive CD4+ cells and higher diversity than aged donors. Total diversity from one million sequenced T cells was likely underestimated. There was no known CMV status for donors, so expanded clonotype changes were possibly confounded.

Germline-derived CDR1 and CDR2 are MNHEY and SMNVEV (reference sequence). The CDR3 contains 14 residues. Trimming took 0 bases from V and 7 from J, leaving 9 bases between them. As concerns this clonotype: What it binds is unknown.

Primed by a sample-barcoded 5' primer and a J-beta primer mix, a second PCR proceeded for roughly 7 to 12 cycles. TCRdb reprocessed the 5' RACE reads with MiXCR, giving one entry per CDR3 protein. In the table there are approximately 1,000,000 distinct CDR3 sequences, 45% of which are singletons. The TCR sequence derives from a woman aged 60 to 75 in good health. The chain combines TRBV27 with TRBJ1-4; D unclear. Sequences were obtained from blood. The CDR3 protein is CASSLSGQFEKLFF. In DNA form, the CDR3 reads TGTGCCAGCAGTTTATCAGGGCAGTTTGAAAAACTGTTTTTT.